The entry below gives a single TCR beta chain sequence along with its context. These data come from a study of blood T cell repertoires in COVID-19. From germline, CDR1 is MGHRA and CDR2 YSYEKL. This CDR3 is built from 13 residues. V was cut by 2 bases and J by 0 bases, with 4 bases left in between. In the authors' workflow: Estimation of nucleated cell counts relied on the amplification of reference gene primers. The assay was immunoSEQ multiplex PCR, and TCRdb's table has in-frame clones only and misses some. The V and J calls and the clone size are those of that table, but D and trimming were determined from the DNA. The sample contains roughly 140,000 clones, almost 90% of which appear only once.

V and J are TRBV4-1 and TRBJ1-1, with unresolved D. The sequenced material came from peripheral blood. This sequence was found in a man in his fifties with active or convalescent COVID-19. DNA of the CDR3: TGCGCCAGCAGCCAAATTATGAACACTGAAGCTTTCTTT. This codes for CASSQIMNTEAFF.